This TCR beta chain appears in the sequencing data of a study of blood T cell repertoires in COVID-19. Study-level background: Italy, Spain and the United States were the sources of the convalescent and acute COVID-19 samples. Sample material is recorded as cDNA or gDNA derived from T cells, B-cell-depleted T cells, or PBMCs.

Original methodology: Cell counts per sample came from amplifying reference gene primers. Assay used: immunoSEQ multiplex PCR; TCRdb lists only in-frame clones, some missing. The V and J calls and clone size come from that table; D and trimming were worked out from the DNA. The sample holds about 310,000 clones; around nine tenths are singletons and the top ten take 1%. The CDR3 totals 18 residues. Trimming took 3 bases from V and 0 from J; bases not matched to a gene: 9. Germline V CDR1 and CDR2: SGHRS, YFSETQ. This sequence was found in a man aged 45-65 years with active or convalescent COVID-19. The sample taken for sequencing was peripheral blood. This rearrangement joins TRBV5-1 to TRBJ2-1; 10 bases are a match to TRBD1. CDR3 nucleotides: TGCGCCAGCAGCTCCGGACAGGGGGAGGGATACTCCTACAATGAGCAGTTCTTC. Its translation is CASSSGQGEGYSYNEQFF.